This T cell receptor beta chain was identified in a study of regulatory T cells in long-lasting Graves disease. Points from the study as a whole: Persistent disease preferred TRBV28, TRBJ1-2 and TRBJ2-5.

The length of the CDR3 is 16 residues. With V trimmed by 2 bases and J by 2 bases, 8 bases remained unmatched. Germline assignment: CDR1 MNHEY and CDR2 SVGAGI. Time point denoted: newly diagnosed GD, antithyroid drugs for less than 3 months. Construction of the TCR library relied on RNA isolated from PBMCs. This clonotype has a count of ten or more. Its antigen remains unidentified. The TCR beta library used iRepertoire HTBI primers with Arm-PCR amplification of CDR3. TCRdb reprocessed the multiplex PCR reads via MiXCR and lists one record per CDR3 protein. The table has roughly 400,000 distinct CDR3 sequences, about 16% seen once. The same specimen was also included in a second study, on T cells in Graves' hyperthyroidism and ophthalmopathy. That publication notes: During a first-round RT-PCR of the TCR CDR3, the HTBI primer set was used.

This specimen was peripheral blood mononuclear cells (PBMCs), taken at new diagnosis, from a patient treated with antithyroid drugs. The receptor was isolated from a woman younger than 30 with Graves disease. This chain connects TRBV6-5 to TRBJ1-1; 7 bases are shared with TRBD1. Written as DNA, the CDR3 is TGTGCCAGCAGTTACCCGCAAACAGGGGTCAACACTGAAGCTTTCTTT. This sequence encodes CASSYPQTGVNTEAFF.